One and the same sample provided the 27 T cell receptor beta chains below, sequenced in a study of shared clonotypes between healthy human individuals. Assay used: immunoSEQ multiplex PCR; TCRdb lists only in-frame clones, some missing. The table has some 1.4 million clones, over 95% seen once. Sequencing input: naive CD4+ T cells sorted from blood. Indicated subset: CD45RA+ positively selected. These receptors were obtained from a man aged 25-45 years in good health.

This sequence joins TRBV6-1 and TRBJ2-5, with no clear D. CDR1 MNHNS and CDR2 SASEGT come from the germline V gene. Deletions cut 4 bases from V and 1 base from J, with 10 bases between. The CDR3 contains 14 residues. The CDR3 sequence: CASSGSVRQETQYF. DNA of the CDR3: TGTGCCAGCAGTGGGTCGGTTCGCCAAGAGACCCAGTACTTC.

As concerns this clone: This CDR3 is also generated by other DNA sequences in the sample. This chain connects TRBV5-1 to TRBJ2-5; D uncertain. The CDR3 has 13 residues. CDR1 SGHRS and CDR2 YFSETQ come from the germline V gene. The germline V and J ends were trimmed by 3 bases and 1 base, with 7 bases remaining between them. CDR3: CASSSTPQETQYF. DNA of the CDR3: TGCGCCAGCAGCTCAACCCCCCAAGAGACCCAGTACTTC. The full variable domain, its missing parts supplied by reference TRBV5-1 and TRBJ2-5, is KAGVTQTPRYLIKTRGQQVTLSCSPISGHRSVSWYQQTPGQGLQFLFEYFSETQRNKGNFPGRFSGRQFSNSRSEMNVSTLELGDSALYLCASSSTPQETQYFGPGTRLLVL.

Regarding this clone: Other DNA variants within this sample encode the same CDR3. The V call is TRBV7-3, the J call TRBJ2-2; no firm D call. The V end lost 5 bases, the J end lost 6 bases, and 7 bases lay between the germline ends. This CDR3 has 12 residues. Germline lookup yields CDR1 SGHTA and CDR2 FQGTGA. CDR3 residues: CASSPGAGELFF. The DNA for the CDR3 is TGTGCCAGCAGCCCCGGCGCCGGGGAGCTGTTTTTT.

CDR3 in amino acids: CSVTGLDPEKQYF. In DNA, the CDR3 is TGCAGCGTTACGGGACTAGATCCGGAAAAGCAGTACTTC. The V gene is TRBV29-1, the J gene TRBJ2-7; 8 bases align to TRBD2. The CDR3 loop spans 13 amino acids. Germline assignment: CDR1 SQVTM and CDR2 ANQGSEA. The J segment lost 8 bases and the V segment lost 5 bases, leaving 11 bases of the junction unmatched.

The chain combines TRBV6-1 with TRBJ2-3, with no clear D. The germline V and J ends were trimmed by 8 bases and 0 bases, with 9 bases remaining between them. This CDR3 is built from 13 residues. Germline V gene sequence: CDR1 MNHNS, CDR2 SASEGT. CDR3 nucleotides: TGTGCCAGCGAGTGGGCTAGCACAGATACGCAGTATTTT. Protein: CASEWASTDTQYF.

V and J are TRBV27 and TRBJ2-2; perhaps D is TRBD1 or TRBD2 (6 bases each). The ends were cut back, 6 bases at V and 5 bases at J, with 19 bases in the middle. CDR1 and CDR2 (germline): MNHEY, SMNVEV (reference sequence). The CDR3 runs to 16 residues. CDR3 bases: TGTGCCAGCAGGTTAAGGGGGACTTTCCCTACCGGGGAGCTGTTTTTT. Translation: CASRLRGTFPTGELFF.

Remarks on this clone: Other DNA sequences in the sample encode the same CDR3. The chain uses TRBV18 and TRBJ1-1; D might be TRBD1 (5 bases). CDR3 length: 14 amino acids. Germline-derived CDR1 and CDR2 are KGHSH and LQKENI. The V end lost 3 bases, the J end lost 1 base, and 9 bases lay between the germline ends. In DNA, the CDR3 is TGTGCCAGCTCACCGCTTACAGGGAACACTGAAGCTTTCTTT. Its translation: CASSPLTGNTEAFF.

This clone has only a few counts. The chain's CDR3 is CASSPGYWGTDTQYF. The DNA for the CDR3 is TGTGCCAGCAGCCCAGGATATTGGGGCACAGATACGCAGTATTTT. The genes are TRBV4-2 and TRBJ2-3; D remains ambiguous. This CDR3 is 15 amino acids long. The ends were cut back, 4 bases at V and 1 base at J, with 12 bases in the middle. The germline CDR1 and CDR2 sequences are LGHNA and YNFKEQ.

The V call is TRBV28, the J call TRBJ2-1; D is possibly TRBD2 (6 bases). CDR1 and CDR2 (germline): MDHEN, SYDVKM. V was clipped by 8 bases and J by 5 bases, with 16 bases between them. The CDR3 covers 14 residues. The CDR3 DNA sequence: TGTGCCAGCTCCAACGGGAGACTGGACAATGAGCAGTTCTTC. This gives the protein CASSNGRLDNEQFF.

The J gene is TRBJ2-2, the V gene TRBV5-1; 7 positions agree with TRBD1. The V and J ends lost 4 bases and 5 bases, in that order; junction bases with no gene match: 8. CDR3 length: 15 residues. Germline lookup yields CDR1 SGHRS and CDR2 YFSETQ. In DNA form, the CDR3 reads TGCGCCAGCAGCGCTGACAGGGTGGGGACCGGGGAGCTGTTTTTT. Its protein product is CASSADRVGTGELFF.

This chain connects TRBV28 to TRBJ2-3; D gene ambiguous. The ends were cut back, 4 bases at V and 2 bases at J, with 7 bases in the middle. The CDR3 has 13 amino acids. Per germline, CDR1 MDHEN and CDR2 SYDVKM. DNA for the CDR3: TGTGCCAGCAGTTCCCGTTTCACAGATACGCAGTATTTT. This translates into CASSSRFTDTQYF.

The chain couples TRBV29-1 to TRBJ2-3, with D uncertain. This CDR3 spans 13 amino acids. Looked up from germline, CDR1 is SQVTM and CDR2 is ANQGSEA. Trimming cost V 6 bases and J 2 bases, with 12 bases left between them. CDR3 coding DNA: TGCAGCGTGGGCGGCAGATACACAGATACGCAGTATTTT. It encodes CSVGGRYTDTQYF.

V usage is TRBV27 and J usage is TRBJ2-7; the match to TRBD1 covers 10 bases. The CDR3 runs to 14 residues. Looked up from germline, CDR1 is MNHEY and CDR2 is SMNVEV (reference sequence). Unmatched junction bases numbered 4, after V lost 5 bases and J lost 3 bases. CDR3 in amino acids: CASSPGTGDYEQYF. CDR3 sequence (DNA): TGTGCCAGCAGTCCCGGGACAGGGGACTACGAGCAGTACTTC.

The genes are TRBV5-1 and TRBJ2-2; D possibly corresponds to TRBD2 (5 bases). Germline V lookup: CDR1 SGHRS, CDR2 YFSETQ. CDR3 size: 14 residues. Trimming cost V 4 bases and J 8 bases, with 15 bases left between them. CDR3 nucleotides: TGCGCCAGCAGCCAAGGACCGGGGTCTGGGGAGCTGTTTTTT. Encoded protein: CASSQGPGSGELFF. The full variable domain, in which reference TRBV5-1 and TRBJ2-2 provide the parts outside the CDR3, is KAGVTQTPRYLIKTRGQQVTLSCSPISGHRSVSWYQQTPGQGLQFLFEYFSETQRNKGNFPGRFSGRQFSNSRSEMNVSTLELGDSALYLCASSQGPGSGELFFGEGSRLTVL.

The chain joins TRBV28 to TRBJ2-7; 11 bases agree with TRBD1. The CDR3 is 16 amino acids. Germline-derived CDR1 and CDR2 are MDHEN and SYDVKM. With V trimmed by 6 bases and J by 1 base, 8 bases remained unmatched. CDR3 in amino acids: CASSEMGTGGSYEQYF. The CDR3 DNA reads as TGTGCCAGCAGCGAGATGGGGACAGGGGGATCCTACGAGCAGTACTTC. Variable domain in full (rest from reference TRBV28 and TRBJ2-7): DVKVTQSSRYLVKRTGEKVFLECVQDMDHENMFWYRQDPGLGLRLIYFSYDVKMKEKGDIPEGYSVSREKKERFSLILESASTNQTSMYLCASSEMGTGGSYEQYFGPGTRLTVT.

The chain uses TRBV19 and TRBJ2-3; D uncertain. The length of the CDR3 is 14 residues. Germline assignment: CDR1 LNHDA and CDR2 SQIVND (reference sequence). The ends were cut back, 8 bases at V and 2 bases at J, with 14 bases in the middle. Written as DNA, the CDR3 is TGTGCCAGTGTTTCTAGGTGGCACACAGATACGCAGTATTTT. Protein: CASVSRWHTDTQYF.

A few counts support this clone. CDR3 DNA sequence: TGTGCCAGCAGTCGACTAGCGGGAGCCAATGAGCAGTTCTTC. As protein: CASSRLAGANEQFF. V is TRBV2 and J is TRBJ2-1; TRBD2 aligns across 12 bases. Per the germline V gene, CDR1 is SNHLY and CDR2 is FYNNEI. J was trimmed by 6 bases and V by 5 bases; bases with no gene match: 2. The CDR3 is 14 residues long. The full variable domain, in which reference TRBV2 and TRBJ2-1 provide the parts outside the CDR3, is EPEVTQTPSHQVTQMGQEVILRCVPISNHLYFYWYRQILGQKVEFLVSFYNNEISEKSEIFDDQFSVERPDGSNFTLKIRSTKLEDSAMYFCASSRLAGANEQFFGPGTRLTVL.

Points on this clone: This likely reflects a read error, since a far larger clone is one base away. The J gene is TRBJ2-1, the V gene TRBV2; 8 nucleotides match TRBD2. The J segment lost 1 base and the V segment lost 4 bases, leaving 3 bases of the junction unmatched. The CDR3 length is 15 residues. The germline gives CDR1 SNHLY, CDR2 FYNNEI. CDR3: CASSGGTRSYNEQFF. The CDR3 DNA follows: TGTGCCAGCAGTGGGGGGACTAGATCCTACAATGAGCAGTTCTTC.

V and J are TRBV15 and TRBJ2-5; D ambiguous. Germline assignment: CDR1 LNHNV and CDR2 YYDKDF (reference sequence). CDR3 length: 13 residues. The V and J ends lost 8 bases and 5 bases respectively, with 15 bases between them. The CDR3 loop is CATSRAGPETQYF. CDR3 in DNA: TGTGCCACCTCAAGAGCCGGGCCGGAGACCCAGTACTTC.

This clone was counted a single time. V gene TRBV10-1 combines with J gene TRBJ2-7; D not certain. The CDR3 runs to 12 residues. Germline lookup yields CDR1 WNHNN and CDR2 SYGVQD (reference sequence). Trimming pared 7 bases from V and 6 bases from J, leaving 13 bases between. CDR3 region: CASTNNRGEQYF. CDR3 DNA: TGCGCCAGCACTAATAATAGAGGCGAGCAGTACTTC.

The V call is TRBV5-1, the J call TRBJ2-1; D is perhaps TRBD2 (6 bases). Trimming cost V 0 bases and J 10 bases, with 20 bases left between them. The CDR3 runs to 16 residues. CDR1 and CDR2 (germline): SGHRS, YFSETQ. The CDR3 nucleotides are TGCGCCAGCAGCTTGGGCCGGGGACTCAGAGGCAGGGAGCAGTTCTTC. It is translated as CASSLGRGLRGREQFF.

J is TRBJ2-6 and V is TRBV19, with a tentative D call TRBD1 (5 bases). The CDR3 length is 16 residues. Trimming shortened V by 1 base and J by 2 bases, and 9 bases separated the two germline ends. CDR1 LNHDA and CDR2 SQIVND come from the germline V gene (reference sequence). The CDR3 DNA reads as TGTGCCAGTAGTATAGGGGGCGCAGCTGGGGCCAACGTCCTGACTTTC. Translating it yields CASSIGGAAGANVLTF.

This chain's CDR3 is CASSIGLSSYNEQFF. CDR3 in DNA: TGTGCCAGCAGCATTGGGTTGAGCTCCTACAATGAGCAGTTCTTC. This chain uses TRBV11-2 with TRBJ2-1; D remains ambiguous. Per the germline V gene, CDR1 is SGHAT and CDR2 is FQNNGV. The V end was cut by 5 bases, the J end by 0 bases, with 11 bases between. The length of the CDR3 is 15 residues.

This clone is a singleton in its sample. The CDR3 reads CASSGPFYGYTF. The DNA for the CDR3 is TGTGCCAGCAGCGGCCCCTTTTATGGCTACACCTTC. The genes are TRBV9 and TRBJ1-2; no definite D call. The CDR3 contains 12 residues. The germline V gene has CDR1 SGDLS and CDR2 YYNGEE. Trimming removed 3 bases at V and 5 bases at J, with 8 bases between. The full variable domain, rest sourced from reference TRBV9 and TRBJ1-2, is DSGVTQTPKHLITATGQRVTLRCSPRSGDLSVYWYQQSLDQGLQFLIQYYNGEERAKGNILERFSAQQFPDLHSELNLSSLELGDSALYFCASSGPFYGYTFGSGTRLTVV.

The chain has TRBV27 and TRBJ2-7; D remains unclear. Germline lookup yields CDR1 MNHEY and CDR2 SMNVEV (reference sequence). The CDR3 totals 14 residues. The V end was cut by 2 bases, the J end by 2 bases, with 10 bases between. CDR3 residues: CASSLNAETYEQYF. CDR3 nucleotide sequence: TGTGCCAGCAGTTTAAATGCGGAGACCTACGAGCAGTACTTC.

The CDR3 DNA follows: TGTGCCAGCAGCTCCAACAGGGGTTGGTCCTACAATGAGCAGTTCTTC. Translating it yields CASSSNRGWSYNEQFF. J is TRBJ2-1 and V is TRBV7-2, with TRBD1 matching over 7 bases. The CDR3 runs 16 residues. CDR1 SGHTA and CDR2 FQGNSA come from the germline V gene. The V gene end was trimmed by 4 bases and the J gene end by 1 base; junction bases not matched to a gene: 7. Complete variable domain (other parts from reference TRBV7-2 and TRBJ2-1): GAGVSQSPSNKVTEKGKDVELRCDPISGHTALYWYRQSLGQGLEFLIYFQGNSAPDKSGLPSDRFSAERTGGSVSTLTIQRTQQEDSAVYLCASSSNRGWSYNEQFFGPGTRLTVL.

This sequence joins TRBV18 and TRBJ2-5; 9 nucleotides align to TRBD1. Looked up from germline, CDR1 is KGHSH and CDR2 is LQKENI. The CDR3 totals 16 residues. With V trimmed by 5 bases and J by 5 bases, 12 bases remained unmatched. The CDR3 spells CASSLYRDRVSETQYF. The CDR3 DNA is TGTGCCAGCTCATTATACCGGGACAGGGTGTCGGAGACCCAGTACTTC. Full variable domain (missing parts from reference TRBV18 and TRBJ2-5): NAGVMQNPRHLVRRRGQEARLRCSPMKGHSHVYWYRQLPEEGLKFMVYLQKENIIDESGMPKERFSAEFPKEGPSILRIQQVVRGDSAAYFCASSLYRDRVSETQYFGPGTRLLVL.